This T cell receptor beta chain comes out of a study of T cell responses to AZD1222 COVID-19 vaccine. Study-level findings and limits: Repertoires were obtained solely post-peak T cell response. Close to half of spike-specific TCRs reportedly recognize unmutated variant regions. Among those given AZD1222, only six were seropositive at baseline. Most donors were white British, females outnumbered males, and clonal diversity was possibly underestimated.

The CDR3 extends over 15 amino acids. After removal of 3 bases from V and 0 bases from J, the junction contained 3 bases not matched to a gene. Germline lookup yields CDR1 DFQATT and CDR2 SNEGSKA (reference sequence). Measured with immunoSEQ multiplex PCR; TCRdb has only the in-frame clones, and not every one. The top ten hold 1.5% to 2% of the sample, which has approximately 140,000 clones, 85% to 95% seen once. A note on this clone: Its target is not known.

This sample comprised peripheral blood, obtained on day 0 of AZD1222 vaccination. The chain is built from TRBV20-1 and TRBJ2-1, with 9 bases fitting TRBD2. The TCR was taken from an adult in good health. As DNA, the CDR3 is TGCAGTGCTAGTAGCGGGGGCGCCTCCTACAATGAGCAGTTCTTC. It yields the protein CSASSGGASYNEQFF.